The 7 T cell receptor beta chains listed next were all sequenced from one sample in a study of graft-versus-host responses after intestinal transplantation. The assay was immunoSEQ multiplex PCR, and TCRdb's table has in-frame clones only and misses some. The table includes 77,000 or so clones, 80% to 95% detected once. Sequencing used PBMCs, obtained 98 days after intestinal transplantation. The receptors originated from a human patient who received an intestinal transplant, so some T cells may come from the graft donor.

V gene TRBV6-6 combines with J gene TRBJ2-7; TRBD1 matches 8 bases. The length of the CDR3 is 14 residues. Unmatched junction bases numbered 3, after V lost 0 bases and J lost 5 bases. The germline gives CDR1 MNHNY, CDR2 SVGAGI (reference sequence). CDR3 in amino acids: CASSYSATGDEQYF. DNA of the CDR3: TGTGCCAGCAGTTACTCGGCGACAGGGGACGAGCAGTACTTC.

The chain uses TRBV9 and TRBJ1-1, with D maybe TRBD1 (5 bases). CDR3 length: 15 residues. Trimming shortened V by 0 bases and J by 5 bases, and 14 bases separated the two germline ends. Germline V gene lookup returns CDR1 SGDLS and CDR2 YYNGEE. This CDR3 reads CASSVGWGGETEAFF. The DNA for the CDR3 is TGTGCCAGCAGCGTAGGCTGGGGAGGGGAAACTGAAGCTTTCTTT. Looking up the rest from reference TRBV9 and TRBJ1-1 gives the full variable domain: DSGVTQTPKHLITATGQRVTLRCSPRSGDLSVYWYQQSLDQGLQFLIQYYNGEERAKGNILERFSAQQFPDLHSELNLSSLELGDSALYFCASSVGWGGETEAFFGQGTRLTVV.

This sequence joins TRBV21-1 and TRBJ2-7; the table calls TRBD1, which could not be checked here. TRBV21-1 is noted as a pseudogene. The CDR3 contains 14 residues. The CDR3 loop is CASSRTGGGYEQYF. The CDR3 nucleotides read TGTGCCAGCAGCCGTACAGGGGGCGGCTACGAGCAGTACTTC.

CDR3: CASSLSRTALDGYTF. The CDR3 coding sequence is TGTGCCAGCAGTTTGAGCAGGACGGCCTTAGATGGCTACACCTTC. The V call is TRBV27, the J call TRBJ1-2, with D unclear. Germline-derived CDR1 and CDR2 are MNHEY and SMNVEV (reference sequence). V was shortened by 3 bases and J by 6 bases, with 17 bases between the two germline ends. The CDR3 loop spans 15 amino acids.

This chain uses TRBV7-2 with TRBJ2-2; D remains ambiguous. This CDR3 contains 11 residues. CDR1 and CDR2 from the germline V gene are SGHTA and FQGNSA. Trimming left V 5 bases short and J 7 bases short, with 5 bases between. The CDR3 sequence: CASSPDGELFF. Written as DNA, the CDR3 is TGTGCCAGCAGCCCCGACGGGGAGCTGTTTTTT.

The chain links TRBV27 to TRBJ2-1; 12 nucleotides align to TRBD1. The CDR3 runs 15 residues. Germline lookup yields CDR1 MNHEY and CDR2 SMNVEV (reference sequence). The J segment lost 8 bases and the V segment lost 7 bases, leaving 9 bases of the junction unmatched. The CDR3 DNA follows: TGTGCCAGCACCGACCCGGGACAGGGGGCCTATGAGCAGTTCTTC. Translating gives CASTDPGQGAYEQFF.

The rearrangement links TRBV11-1 to TRBJ1-1; no clear D. CDR3 size: 13 residues. Germline CDR1 is SGHAT and CDR2 is FQDESV (reference sequence). V lost 3 bases, J lost 5 bases, and 10 bases lay in between. Written as DNA, the CDR3 is TGTGCCAGCAGCTTGGGTAGAAGAACTGAAGCTTTCTTT. Protein: CASSLGRRTEAFF. The full variable domain, completed using reference TRBV11-1 and TRBJ1-1, is EAEVAQSPRYKITEKSQAVAFWCDPISGHATLYWYRQILGQGPELLVQFQDESVVDDSQLPKDRFSAERLKGVDSTLKIQPAELGDSAMYLCASSLGRRTEAFFGQGTRLTVV.